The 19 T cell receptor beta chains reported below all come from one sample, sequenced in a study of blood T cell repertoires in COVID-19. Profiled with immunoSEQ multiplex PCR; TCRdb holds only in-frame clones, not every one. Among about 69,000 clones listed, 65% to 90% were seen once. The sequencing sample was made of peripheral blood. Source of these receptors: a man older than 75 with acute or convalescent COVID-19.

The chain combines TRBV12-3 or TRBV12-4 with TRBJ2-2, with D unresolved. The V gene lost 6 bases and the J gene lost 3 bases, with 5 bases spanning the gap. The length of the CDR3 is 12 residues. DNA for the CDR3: TGTGCCAGCAGGCTACACACCGGGGAGCTGTTTTTT. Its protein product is CASRLHTGELFF.

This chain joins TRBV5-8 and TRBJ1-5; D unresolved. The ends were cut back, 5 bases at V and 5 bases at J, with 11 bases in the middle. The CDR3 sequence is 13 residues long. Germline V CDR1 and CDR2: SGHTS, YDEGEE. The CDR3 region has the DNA TGTGCCAGCAGTCCGGAGAGATATCAGCCCCAGCATTTT. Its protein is CASSPERYQPQHF.

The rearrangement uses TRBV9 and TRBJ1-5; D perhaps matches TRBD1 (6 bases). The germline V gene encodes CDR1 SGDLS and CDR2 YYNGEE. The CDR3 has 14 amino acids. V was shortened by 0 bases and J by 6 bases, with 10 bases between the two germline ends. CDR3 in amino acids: CASSVGAGVQPQHF. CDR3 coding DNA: TGTGCCAGCAGCGTAGGGGCAGGGGTTCAGCCCCAGCATTTT.

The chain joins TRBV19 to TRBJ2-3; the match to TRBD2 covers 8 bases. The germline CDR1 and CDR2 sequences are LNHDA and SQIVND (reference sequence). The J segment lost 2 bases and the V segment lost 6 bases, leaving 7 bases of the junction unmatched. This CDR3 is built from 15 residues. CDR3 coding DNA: TGTGCCAGTAGCTACGGGACTAGTTTCACAGATACGCAGTATTTT. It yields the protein CASSYGTSFTDTQYF.

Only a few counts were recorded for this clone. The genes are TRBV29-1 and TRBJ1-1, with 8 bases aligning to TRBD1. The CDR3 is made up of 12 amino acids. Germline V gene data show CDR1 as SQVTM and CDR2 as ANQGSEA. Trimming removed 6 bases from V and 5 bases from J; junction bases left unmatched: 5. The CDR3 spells CSVMTGVTEAFF. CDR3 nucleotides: TGCAGCGTGATGACAGGGGTGACTGAAGCTTTCTTT.

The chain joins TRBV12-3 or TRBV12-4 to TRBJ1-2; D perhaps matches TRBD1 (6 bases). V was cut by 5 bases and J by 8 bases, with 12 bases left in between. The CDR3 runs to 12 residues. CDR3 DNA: TGTGCCAGCAGTCCACAGGGCCGCGGCTACACCTTC. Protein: CASSPQGRGYTF.

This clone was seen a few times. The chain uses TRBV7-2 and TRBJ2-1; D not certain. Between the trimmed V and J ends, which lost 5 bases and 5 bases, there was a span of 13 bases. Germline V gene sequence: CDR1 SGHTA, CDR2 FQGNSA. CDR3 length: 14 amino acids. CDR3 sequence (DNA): TGTGCCAGCAGCCCCTCTTCAGTTAACAATGAGCAGTTCTTC. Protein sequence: CASSPSSVNNEQFF.

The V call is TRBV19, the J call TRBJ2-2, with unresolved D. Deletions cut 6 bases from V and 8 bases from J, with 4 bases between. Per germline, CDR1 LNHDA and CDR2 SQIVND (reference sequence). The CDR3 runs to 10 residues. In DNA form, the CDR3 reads TGTGCCAGTAGGAGTGGGGAGCTGTTTTTT. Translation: CASRSGELFF.

CDR3 amino acids: CASSLGTGVSSGNTIYF. For the CDR3, the DNA is TGCGCCAGCAGCTTGGGGACAGGGGTTAGCTCTGGAAACACCATATATTTT. The chain links TRBV5-1 to TRBJ1-3, with TRBD1 matching 9 bases. In germline, CDR1 is SGHRS, CDR2 YFSETQ. The CDR3 runs to 17 residues. The V and J ends lost 0 bases and 0 bases, in that order; junction bases with no gene match: 4.

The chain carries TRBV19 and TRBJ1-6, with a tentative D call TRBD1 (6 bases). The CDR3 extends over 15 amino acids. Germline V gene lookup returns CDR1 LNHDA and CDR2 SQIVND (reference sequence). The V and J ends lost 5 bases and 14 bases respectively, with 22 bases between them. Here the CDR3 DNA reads TGTGCCAGTAGTTCCCTATCGGGGGGGCCCCGGACCCTCCACTTT. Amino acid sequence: CASSSLSGGPRTLHF.

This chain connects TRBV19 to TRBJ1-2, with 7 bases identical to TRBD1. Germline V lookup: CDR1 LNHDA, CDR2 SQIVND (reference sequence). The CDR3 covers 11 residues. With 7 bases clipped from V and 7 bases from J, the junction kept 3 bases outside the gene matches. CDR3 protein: CASTGGAGYTF. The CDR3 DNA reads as TGTGCCAGTACAGGGGGAGCTGGCTACACCTTC.

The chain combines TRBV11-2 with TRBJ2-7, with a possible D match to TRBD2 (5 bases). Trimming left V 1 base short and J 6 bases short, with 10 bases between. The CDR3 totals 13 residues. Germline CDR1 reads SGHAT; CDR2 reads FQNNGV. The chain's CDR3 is CASSLVEGGEQYF. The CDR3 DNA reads TGTGCCAGCAGCTTAGTTGAAGGAGGCGAGCAGTACTTC.

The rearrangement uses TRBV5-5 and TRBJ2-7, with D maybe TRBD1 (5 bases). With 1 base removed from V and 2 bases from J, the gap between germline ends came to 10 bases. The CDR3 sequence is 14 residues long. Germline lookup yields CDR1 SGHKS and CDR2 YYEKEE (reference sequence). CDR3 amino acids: CASSLTGATYEQYF. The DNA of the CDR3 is TGTGCCAGCAGCTTGACAGGAGCTACCTACGAGCAGTACTTC.

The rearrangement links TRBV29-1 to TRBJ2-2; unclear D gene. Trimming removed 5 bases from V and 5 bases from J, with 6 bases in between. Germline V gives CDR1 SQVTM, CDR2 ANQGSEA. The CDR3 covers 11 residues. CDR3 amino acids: CSVRFTGELFF. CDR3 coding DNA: TGCAGCGTTCGTTTTACCGGGGAGCTGTTTTTT.

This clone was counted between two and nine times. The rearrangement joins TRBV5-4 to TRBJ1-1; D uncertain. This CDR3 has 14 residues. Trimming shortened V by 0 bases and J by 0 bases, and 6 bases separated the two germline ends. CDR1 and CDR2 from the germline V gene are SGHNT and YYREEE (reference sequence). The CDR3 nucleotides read TGTGCCAGCAGCTTGGACGCAGTGAACACTGAAGCTTTCTTT. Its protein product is CASSLDAVNTEAFF.

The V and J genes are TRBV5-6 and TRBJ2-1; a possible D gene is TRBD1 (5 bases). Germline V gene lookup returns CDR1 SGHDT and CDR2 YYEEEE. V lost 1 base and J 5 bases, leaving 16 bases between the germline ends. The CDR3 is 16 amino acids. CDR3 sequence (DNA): TGTGCCAGCAGCTTGTGGGGCGATCCCCCCGACAATGAGCAGTTCTTC. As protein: CASSLWGDPPDNEQFF.

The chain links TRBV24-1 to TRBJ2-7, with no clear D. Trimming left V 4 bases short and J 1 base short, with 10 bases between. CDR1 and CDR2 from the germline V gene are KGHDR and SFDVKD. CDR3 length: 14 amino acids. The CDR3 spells CATSESGRSYEQYF. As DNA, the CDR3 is TGTGCCACCAGTGAGAGTGGGCGATCCTACGAGCAGTACTTC.

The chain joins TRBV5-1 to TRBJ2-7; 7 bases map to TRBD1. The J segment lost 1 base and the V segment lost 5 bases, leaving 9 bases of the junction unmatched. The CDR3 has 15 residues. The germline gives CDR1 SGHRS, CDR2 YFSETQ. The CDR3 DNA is TGCGCCAGCAGTTATGGGACAGCCAATTCCTACGAGCAGTACTTC. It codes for CASSYGTANSYEQYF.

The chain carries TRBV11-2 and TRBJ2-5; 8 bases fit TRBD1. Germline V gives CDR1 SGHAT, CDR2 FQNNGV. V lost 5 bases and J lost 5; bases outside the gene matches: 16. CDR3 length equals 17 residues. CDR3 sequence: CASSPGAGQGVGETQYF. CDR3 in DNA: TGTGCCAGCAGCCCCGGGGCAGGACAGGGCGTGGGGGAGACCCAGTACTTC.